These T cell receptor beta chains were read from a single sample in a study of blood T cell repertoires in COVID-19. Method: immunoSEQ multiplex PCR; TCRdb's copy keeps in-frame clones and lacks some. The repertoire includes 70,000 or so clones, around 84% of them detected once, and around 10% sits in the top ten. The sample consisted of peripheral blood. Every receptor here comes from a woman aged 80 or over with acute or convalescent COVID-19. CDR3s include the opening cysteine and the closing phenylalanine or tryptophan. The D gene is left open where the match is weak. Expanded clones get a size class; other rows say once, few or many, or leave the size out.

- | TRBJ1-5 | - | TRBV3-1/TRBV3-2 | CASSLGISRGNQPQHF | TGTGCCAGCAGCCTCGGGATCTCCCGAGGCAATCAGCCCCAGCATTTT
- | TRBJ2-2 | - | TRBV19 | CASSPAGQSTGELFF | TGTGCCAGTAGTCCGGCGGGACAGTCTACCGGGGAGCTGTTTTTT
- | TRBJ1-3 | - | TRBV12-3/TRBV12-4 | CASRQASGNTIYF | TGTGCCAGCAGGCAGGCCTCTGGAAACACCATATATTTT
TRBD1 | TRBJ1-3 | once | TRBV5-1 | CASSTSGGANGNTIYF | TGCGCCAGCAGCACCTCAGGGGGCGCGAATGGAAACACCATATATTTT
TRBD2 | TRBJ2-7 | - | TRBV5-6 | CASSPLLKLAGGRSYEQYF | TGTGCCAGCAGCCCCCTGCTTAAACTAGCGGGGGGCCGCTCCTACGAGCAGTACTTC
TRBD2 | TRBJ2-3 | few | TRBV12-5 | CASGFSSGGTFWGTDTQYF | TGTGCTAGTGGTTTCTCTAGCGGGGGGACCTTTTGGGGCACAGATACGCAGTATTTT
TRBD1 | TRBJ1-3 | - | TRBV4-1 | CASSQGIFNRGQENTIYF | TGCGCCAGCAGCCAAGGCATCTTCAATAGGGGGCAGGAAAACACCATATATTTT
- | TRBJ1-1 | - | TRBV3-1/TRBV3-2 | CASSPLQGAAEAFF | TGTGCCAGCAGCCCGCTCCAGGGTGCCGCTGAAGCTTTCTTT
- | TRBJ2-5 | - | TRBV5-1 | CASSLRGITETQYF | TGCGCCAGCAGCTTGCGGGGGATTACAGAGACCCAGTACTTC
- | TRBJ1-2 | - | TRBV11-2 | CASSVNRVVGTNYGYTF | TGTGCCAGCAGCGTAAACAGGGTGGTAGGGACTAACTATGGCTACACCTTC
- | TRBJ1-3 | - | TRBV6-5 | CATHGTGTGNTIYF | TGTGCCACCCATGGAACGGGGACTGGAAACACCATATATTTT
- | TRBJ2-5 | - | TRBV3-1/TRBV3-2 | CASSQDGRGLETQYF | TGTGCCAGCAGCCAAGACGGCAGAGGTTTAGAGACCCAGTACTTC
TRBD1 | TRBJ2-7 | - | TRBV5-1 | CASSLGSGQLYEQYF | TGCGCCAGCAGCCTGGGGTCGGGACAGTTATACGAGCAGTACTTC
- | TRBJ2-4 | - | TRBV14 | CASSQPGVDIQYF | TGTGCCAGCAGCCAGCCAGGGGTGGACATTCAGTACTTC
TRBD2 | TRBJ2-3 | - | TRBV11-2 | CASSFLAGGLGTDTQYF | TGTGCCAGCAGCTTCCTAGCGGGGGGGCTGGGCACAGATACGCAGTATTTT
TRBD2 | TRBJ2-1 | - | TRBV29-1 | CSVEHPGLGVNEQFF | TGCAGCGTTGAACATCCGGGACTAGGAGTCAATGAGCAGTTCTTC
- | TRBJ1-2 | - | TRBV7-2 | CASSLNNRAYGYTF | TGTGCCAGCAGCTTAAATAACAGGGCCTATGGCTACACCTTC
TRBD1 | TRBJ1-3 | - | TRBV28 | CASSPLQGAGNTIYF | TGTGCCAGCAGCCCCCTCCAGGGGGCTGGAAACACCATATATTTT
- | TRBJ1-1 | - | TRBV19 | CASSIGGGLPGTEAFF | TGTGCCAGTAGTATAGGGGGAGGACTGCCTGGGACTGAAGCTTTCTTT
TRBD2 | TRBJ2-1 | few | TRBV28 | CASSMSGGDHNEQFF | TGTGCCAGCAGTATGAGCGGGGGGGACCACAATGAGCAGTTCTTC
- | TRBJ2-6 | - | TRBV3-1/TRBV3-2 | CASSQGGSGANVLTF | TGTGCCAGCAGCCAAGGCGGCTCTGGGGCCAACGTCCTGACTTTC
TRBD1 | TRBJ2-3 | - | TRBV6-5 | CASSPWTGETDTQYF | TGTGCCAGCAGTCCTTGGACAGGGGAAACAGATACGCAGTATTTT
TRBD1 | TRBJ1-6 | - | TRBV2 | CASRPGTASYSPLHF | TGTGCCAGCAGACCCGGGACAGCAAGTTATTCACCCCTCCACTTT
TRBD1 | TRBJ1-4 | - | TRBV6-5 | CASSPGGRANEKLFF | TGTGCCAGCAGCCCAGGGGGCAGGGCTAATGAAAAACTGTTTTTT
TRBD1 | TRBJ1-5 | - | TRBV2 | CASSTQQGAVQPQHF | TGTGCCAGCAGTACCCAACAGGGGGCGGTGCAGCCCCAGCATTTT
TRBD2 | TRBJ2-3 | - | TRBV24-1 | CATSPRGGAATDTQYF | TGTGCCACCAGCCCACGGGGGGGGGCGGCGACAGATACGCAGTATTTT
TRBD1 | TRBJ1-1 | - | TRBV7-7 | CASSLGGTGGFPMNTEAFF | TGTGCTAGCAGCTTGGGCGGGACAGGGGGTTTTCCAATGAACACTGAAGCTTTCTTT
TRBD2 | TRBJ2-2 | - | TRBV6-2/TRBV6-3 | CASSYPRGGISGELFF | TGTGCCAGCAGTTACCCTCGGGGGGGAATTAGCGGGGAGCTGTTTTTT
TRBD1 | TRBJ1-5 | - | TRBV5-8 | CASSAGRDRDHQPQHF | TGTGCCAGCAGCGCAGGCCGGGACAGGGACCATCAGCCCCAGCATTTT
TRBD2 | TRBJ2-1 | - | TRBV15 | CATSKAGGVYNEQFF | TGTGCCACCAGCAAAGCGGGGGGAGTATACAATGAGCAGTTCTTC
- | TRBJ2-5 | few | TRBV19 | CASSKSSAEETQYF | TGTGCCAGCTCGAAGTCATCCGCGGAAGAGACCCAGTACTTC
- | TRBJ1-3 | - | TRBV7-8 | CASSLGVQSSGNTIYF | TGTGCCAGCAGCTTAGGCGTACAGAGCTCTGGAAACACCATATATTTT
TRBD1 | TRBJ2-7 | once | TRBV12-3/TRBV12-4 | CASSQTGAYEQYF | TGTGCCAGCAGTCAGACAGGGGCCTACGAGCAGTACTTC
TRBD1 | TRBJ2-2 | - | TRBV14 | CASSRQAGGNTGELFF | TGTGCCAGCAGCCGCCAGGCAGGGGGAAACACCGGGGAGCTGTTTTTT
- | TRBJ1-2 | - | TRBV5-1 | CASSSIQGDYGYTF | TGCGCCAGCAGCTCGATACAGGGTGACTATGGCTACACCTTC